This T cell receptor beta chain appears in the sequencing data of a study of T-cell reconstitution after alpha-beta-depleted transplantation in children. The V and J ends lost 4 bases and 2 bases respectively, with 8 bases between them. There are 13 residues in the CDR3. For TCRbeta, the library was prepared with unique molecular identifiers. TCRdb fed the PCR reads into MiXCR, producing one record per CDR3 protein. The table has roughly 350,000 distinct CDR3 sequences, 15% to 20% seen once. This sequence originates from a male patient between 2 and 10 years old who had a stem cell transplant for acute lymphoblastic leukemia, so the T cells may come from the graft donor. This chain connects TRBV12-3 or TRBV12-4 to TRBJ1-2, with D perhaps TRBD1 (5 bases). The input for sequencing was PBMCs, mostly from graft donor cells, taken 360 days after TCRalphabeta/CD19-depleted stem cell transplant. The CDR3 nucleotides read TGTGCCAGCAGTTCGACAGAGAACTATGGCTACACCTTC. This sequence encodes CASSSTENYGYTF.